This entry concerns a single T cell receptor (beta chain). Between the trimmed V and J ends, which lost 5 bases and 2 bases, there was a span of 15 bases. Germline CDR1 SGHAT, CDR2 FQDESV (reference sequence). The CDR3 runs 15 residues. Unsorted whole blood supplied the RNA, and germline DNA was extracted too. At sampling, these chronic HBV carriers had received no treatment. Using a constant-region primer together with ProtoScript II reverse transcriptase, TCR beta cDNA was made from 450 to 600 ng of total RNA. Investigators got TCR beta libraries out of three nested multiplex PCR rounds, done with slightly modified ARM-PCR. TRBV1-TRBV30 forward primers paired with a C-beta reverse primer were used in the first two PCR rounds, which ran approximately 10 cycles each. TCRdb processed the multiplex PCR reads anew with MiXCR; each CDR3 protein has one entry. The sample carries approximately 330,000 distinct CDR3 sequences, 65% recorded once.

The sample is drawn from a study of tumor-infiltrating lymphocytes in primary liver carcinoma. Study as a whole: In every tissue type, samples returned a similar yield of roughly 3.65 to 7.5 million productive TCRbeta reads.

The rearrangement uses TRBV11-1 and TRBJ1-1; D unclear. The sequenced sample consisted of peripheral blood. The clonotype was recovered from a man aged 40-50 years with primary liver carcinoma and hepatitis B virus infection. Here the CDR3 reads CASSKFQDPNTEAFF. The CDR3 bases are TGTGCCAGCAGCAAATTTCAGGATCCTAACACTGAAGCTTTCTTT.